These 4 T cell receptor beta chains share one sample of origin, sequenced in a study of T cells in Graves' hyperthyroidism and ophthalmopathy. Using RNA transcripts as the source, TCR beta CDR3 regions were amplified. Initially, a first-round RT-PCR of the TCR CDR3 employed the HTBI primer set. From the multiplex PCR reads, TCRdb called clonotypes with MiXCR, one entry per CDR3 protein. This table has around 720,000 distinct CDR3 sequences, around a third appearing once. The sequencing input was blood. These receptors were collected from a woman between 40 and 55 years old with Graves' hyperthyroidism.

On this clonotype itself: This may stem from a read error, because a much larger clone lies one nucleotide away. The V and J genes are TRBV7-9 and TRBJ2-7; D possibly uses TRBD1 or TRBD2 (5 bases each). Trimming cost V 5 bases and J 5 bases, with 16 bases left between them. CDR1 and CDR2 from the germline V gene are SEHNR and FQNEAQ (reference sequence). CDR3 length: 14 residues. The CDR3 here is CASSQDVRGHEQYF. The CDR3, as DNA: TGTGCCAGCAGCCAAGATGTCCGGGGCCACGAGCAGTACTTC.

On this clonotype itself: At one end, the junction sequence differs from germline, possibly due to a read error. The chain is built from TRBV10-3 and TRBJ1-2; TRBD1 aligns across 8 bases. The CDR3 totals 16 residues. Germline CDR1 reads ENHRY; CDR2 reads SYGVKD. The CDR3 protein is CASSLSIGQGIYGYTF. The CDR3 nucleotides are TGTGCCAGCAGTTTATCCATCGGACAGGGTATTTATGGCTACACCTTC.

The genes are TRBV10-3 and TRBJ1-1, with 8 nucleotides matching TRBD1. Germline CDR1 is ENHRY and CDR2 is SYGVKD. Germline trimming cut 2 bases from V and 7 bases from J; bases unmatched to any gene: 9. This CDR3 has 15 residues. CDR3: CAISEKVDRVGEAFF. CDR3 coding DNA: TGTGCCATCAGTGAGAAAGTGGACAGGGTCGGTGAAGCTTTCTTT.

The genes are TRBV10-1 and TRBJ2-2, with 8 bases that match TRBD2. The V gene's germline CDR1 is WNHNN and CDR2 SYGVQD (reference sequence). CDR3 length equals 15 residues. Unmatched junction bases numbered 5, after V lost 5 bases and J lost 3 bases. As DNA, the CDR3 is TGCGCCAGCAGTCGGGAGGGCCATTACACCGGGGAGCTGTTTTTT. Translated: CASSREGHYTGELFF.